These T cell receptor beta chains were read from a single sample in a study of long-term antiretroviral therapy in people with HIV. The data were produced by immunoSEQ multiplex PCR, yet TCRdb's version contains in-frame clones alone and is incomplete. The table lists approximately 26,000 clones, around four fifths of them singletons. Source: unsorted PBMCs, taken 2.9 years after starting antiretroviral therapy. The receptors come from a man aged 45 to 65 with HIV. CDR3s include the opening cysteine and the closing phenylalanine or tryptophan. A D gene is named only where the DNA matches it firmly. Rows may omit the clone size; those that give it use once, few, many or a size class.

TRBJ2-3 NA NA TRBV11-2 TGTGCCAGCAGCTTAGCCGGACTTACAGATACGCAGTATTTT CASSLAGLTDTQYF
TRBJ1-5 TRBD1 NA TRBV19 TGTGCCAGTAGTATACCCCTTCCCGGGACAGATAGCAATCAGCCCCAGCATTTT CASSIPLPGTDSNQPQHF
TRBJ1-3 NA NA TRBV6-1 TGTGCCAGCAGTACCCCCCGGGGCCGGGGAAACACCATATATTTT CASSTPRGRGNTIYF
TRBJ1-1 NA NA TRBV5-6 TGTGCCAGCAGCGGAAGCGAGGGGAACACTGAAGCTTTCTTT CASSGSEGNTEAFF
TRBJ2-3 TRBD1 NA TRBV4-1 TGCGCCAGCAGCCTCCGGGACAGGGAAGATACGCAGTATTTT CASSLRDREDTQYF
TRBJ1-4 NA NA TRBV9 TGTGCCAGCAGCGTGAGAGGGGGTGTTAATGAAAAACTGTTTTTT CASSVRGGVNEKLFF
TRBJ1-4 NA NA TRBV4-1 TGCGCCAGCAGCCAAAGGCCCGGGGGCGCCGCTAATGAAAAACTGTTTTTT CASSQRPGGAANEKLFF
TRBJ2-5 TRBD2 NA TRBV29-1 TGCAGCGTACCCCGGGGGGGTGGAGAGACCCAGTACTTC CSVPRGGGETQYF
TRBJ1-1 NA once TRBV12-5 TGTGCTAGTGGTTTTCGGTTAGTAGCTCGGGGGGGGAGGAGTACTGAAGCTTTCTTT CASGFRLVARGGRSTEAFF
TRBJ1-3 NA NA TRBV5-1 TGCGCCAGCAGCTTGGAAGGAAACACCATATATTTT CASSLEGNTIYF
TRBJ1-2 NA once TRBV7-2 TGTGCCAGCACCTCTGTGGTCGGCTACACCTTC CASTSVVGYTF
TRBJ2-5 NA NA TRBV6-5 TGTGCCAGCAGCCCGGGGGCCGGGGGAGAGACCCAGTACTTC CASSPGAGGETQYF
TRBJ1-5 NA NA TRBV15 TGTGCCACCAGCAGGATGAACAATCAGCCCCAGCATTTT CATSRMNNQPQHF
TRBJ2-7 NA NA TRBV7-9 TGTGCCAGCGTCTCAAAGGGGCAGATATTCTCCTACGAGCAGTACTTC CASVSKGQIFSYEQYF
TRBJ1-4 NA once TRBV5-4 TGTGCCAGCAGCTTGTCGGGGCGGGGAGGTAATGAAAAACTGTTTTTT CASSLSGRGGNEKLFF
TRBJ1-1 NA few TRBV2 TGTGCCAGCGTCCTGAACACTGAAGCTTTCTTT CASVLNTEAFF
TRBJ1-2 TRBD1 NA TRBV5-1 TGCGCCAGCAGCCGTTTTGGACAGGACGGTTTTGGCTACACCTTC CASSRFGQDGFGYTF
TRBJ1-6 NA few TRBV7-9 TGTGCCAGCAGCTGGTTTAATTCACCCCTCCACTTT CASSWFNSPLHF
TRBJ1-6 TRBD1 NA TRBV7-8 TGTGCCAGCAGCCAGAACAGGGACAGGGGTCTAAAAACCTATAATTCACCCCTCCACTTT CASSQNRDRGLKTYNSPLHF
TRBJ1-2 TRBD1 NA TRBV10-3 TGTGCCATCAGTCGGACAGGGTTAAATGGCTACACCTTC CAISRTGLNGYTF
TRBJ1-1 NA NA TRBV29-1 TGCAGCGGTGCCGGGGGGTACACTGAAGCTTTCTTT CSGAGGYTEAFF
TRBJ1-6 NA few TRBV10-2 TGCGCCAGCACCCGGGACATTTCCCAATCACCCCTCCACTTT CASTRDISQSPLHF
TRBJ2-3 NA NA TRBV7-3 TGTGCCAGCAGCCCCGCGGGGTCTAGCACAGATACGCAGTATTTT CASSPAGSSTDTQYF
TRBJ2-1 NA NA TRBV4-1 TGCGCCAGCAGCCAAGATTTTGGCCGGGGTAGATCCTACAATGAGCAGTTCTTC CASSQDFGRGRSYNEQFF
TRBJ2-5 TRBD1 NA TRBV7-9 TGTGCCAGCAGCTTAGTGACAGGGCAAGAGACCCAGTACTTC CASSLVTGQETQYF
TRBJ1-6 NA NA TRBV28 TGTGCCAGCAGTTTCCGGGGTTCACCCCTCCACTTT CASSFRGSPLHF
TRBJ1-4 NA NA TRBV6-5 TGTGCCAGCAGCCAGGGGACAACTAATGAAAAACTGTTTTTT CASSQGTTNEKLFF
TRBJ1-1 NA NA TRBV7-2 TGTGCCAGCAGCTTAGCGCCGGGAGACACTGAAGCTTTCTTT CASSLAPGDTEAFF
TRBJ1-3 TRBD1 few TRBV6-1 TGTGCCAGCAGTGAGAGGACAGGGAGCCGCTCTGGAAACACCATATATTTT CASSERTGSRSGNTIYF
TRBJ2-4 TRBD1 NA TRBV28 TGTGCCAGCAGTTTACCCGGGACAGGGGTCAAAAACATTCAGTACTTC CASSLPGTGVKNIQYF
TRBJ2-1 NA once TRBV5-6 TGTGCCAGCAGCGGGATTGACGGGGGAATCTACAATGAGCAGTTCTTC CASSGIDGGIYNEQFF
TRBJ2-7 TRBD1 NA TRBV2 TGTGCCAGCAGTGGTGGACCAGGGGGCAGAGCGTCCTACGAGCAGTACTTC CASSGGPGGRASYEQYF
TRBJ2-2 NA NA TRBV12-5 TGTGCTAGTGGTTTTTTCGGCATCCGGACCGGGGAGCTGTTTTTT CASGFFGIRTGELFF
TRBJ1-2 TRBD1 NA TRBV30 TGTGCCTGGAGAGGGGGCGCGGTCGGCTACACCTTC CAWRGGAVGYTF
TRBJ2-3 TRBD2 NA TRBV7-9 TGTGCCAGCAGTTTCCTTAGCGGGGGCACAGATACGCAGTATTTT CASSFLSGGTDTQYF
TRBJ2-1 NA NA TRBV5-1 TGCGCCAGCAGCTTATCAATACGCGGACCAGCCTACAATGAGCAGTTCTTC CASSLSIRGPAYNEQFF
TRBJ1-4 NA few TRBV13 TGTGCCAGCAGCTTACAGGCTGCAGAACTGTTTTTT CASSLQAAELFF
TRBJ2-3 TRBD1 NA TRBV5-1 TGCGCCAGCAGCTTCGGGACAGGGGGCGCGGATACGCAGTATTTT CASSFGTGGADTQYF
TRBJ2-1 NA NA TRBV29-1 TGCAGCGTTGACCCAGGGATAGTTTCCAATGAGCAGTTCTTC CSVDPGIVSNEQFF
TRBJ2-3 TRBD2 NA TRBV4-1 TGCGCCAGCAGCCAGAGAGCTTCGACTAGCGGGGGTGTCACAGATACGCAGTATTTT CASSQRASTSGGVTDTQYF
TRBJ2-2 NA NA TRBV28 TGTGCCAGCAAAGAGGGCACCGGGGAGCTGTTTTTT CASKEGTGELFF
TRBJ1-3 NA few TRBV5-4 TGTGCCAGCAGCGGCCGCCAGACTGGAAACACCATATATTTT CASSGRQTGNTIYF
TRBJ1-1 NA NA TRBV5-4 TGTGCCAGCAGCGTCGGTGAGTACACTGAAGCTTTCTTT CASSVGEYTEAFF
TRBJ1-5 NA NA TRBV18 TGTGCCAGCTCAACGGGCCAAACCGGTCAGCCCCAGCATTTT CASSTGQTGQPQHF
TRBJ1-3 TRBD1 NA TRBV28 TGTGCCAGCAGTTTGGCTCAGGGGGCGCGAAACACCATATATTTT CASSLAQGARNTIYF
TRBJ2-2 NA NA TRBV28 TGTGCCAGCAGACAAATGGGGGACTCAGGGGAGCTGTTTTTT CASRQMGDSGELFF
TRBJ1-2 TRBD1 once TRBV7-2 TGTGCCAGCAGCCAATCGAAAGGGACAGACGAGATGGGTGGCTACACCTTC CASSQSKGTDEMGGYTF
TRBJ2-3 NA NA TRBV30 TGTGCCTGGAAGGCCCGCACAGATACGCAGTATTTT CAWKARTDTQYF
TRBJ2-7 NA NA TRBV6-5 TGTGCCAGCAGTTTAGGGCCCCCCGGGGGCTCCTACGAGCAGTACTTC CASSLGPPGGSYEQYF